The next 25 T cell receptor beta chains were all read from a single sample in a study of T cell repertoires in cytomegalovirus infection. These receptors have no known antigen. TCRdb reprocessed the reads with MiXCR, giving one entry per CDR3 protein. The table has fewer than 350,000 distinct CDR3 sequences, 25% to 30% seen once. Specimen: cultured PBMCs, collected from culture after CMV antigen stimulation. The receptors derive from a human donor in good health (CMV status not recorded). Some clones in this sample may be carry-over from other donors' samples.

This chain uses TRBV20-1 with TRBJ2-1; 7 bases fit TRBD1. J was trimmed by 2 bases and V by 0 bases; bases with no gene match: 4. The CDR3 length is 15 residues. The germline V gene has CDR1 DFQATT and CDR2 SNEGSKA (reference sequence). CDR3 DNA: TGCAGTGCTAGAGACCTGGACAGGACCTACAATGAGCAGTTCTTC. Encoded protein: CSARDLDRTYNEQFF.

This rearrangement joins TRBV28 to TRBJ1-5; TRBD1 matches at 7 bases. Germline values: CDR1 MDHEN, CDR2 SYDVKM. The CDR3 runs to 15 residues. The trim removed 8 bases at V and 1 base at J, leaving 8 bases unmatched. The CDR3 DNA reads TGTGCCAGCTCAGGGGGGTTCGGAAGCAATCAGCCCCAGCATTTT. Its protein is CASSGGFGSNQPQHF.

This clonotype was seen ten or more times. The CDR3: CATSPQLITSGRHQETQYF. The CDR3 DNA is TGTGCCACCAGTCCTCAATTAATTACTAGCGGGAGGCACCAAGAGACCCAGTACTTC. The chain has TRBV15 and TRBJ2-5, with 12 bases matching TRBD2. CDR3 length equals 19 residues. The ends lost 6 bases at V and 0 bases at J; junction bases unmatched: 14. From germline, CDR1 is LNHNV and CDR2 YYDKDF (reference sequence).

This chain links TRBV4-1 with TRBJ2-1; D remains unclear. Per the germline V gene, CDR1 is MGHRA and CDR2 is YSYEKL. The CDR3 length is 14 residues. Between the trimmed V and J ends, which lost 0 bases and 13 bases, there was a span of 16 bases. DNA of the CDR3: TGCGCCAGCAGCCAAGAAGGAAGGGCACTGACACAGTTCTTC. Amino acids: CASSQEGRALTQFF.

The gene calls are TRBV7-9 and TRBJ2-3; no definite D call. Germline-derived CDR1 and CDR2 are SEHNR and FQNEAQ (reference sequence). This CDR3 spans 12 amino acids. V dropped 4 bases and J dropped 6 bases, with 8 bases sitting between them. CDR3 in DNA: TGTGCCAGCAGCTCCACCCGGGATACGCAGTATTTT. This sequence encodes CASSSTRDTQYF. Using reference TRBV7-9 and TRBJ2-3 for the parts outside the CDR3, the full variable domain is DTGVSQNPRHKITKRGQNVTFRCDPISEHNRLYWYRQTLGQGPEFLTYFQNEAQLEKSRLLSDRFSAERPKGSFSTLEIQRTEQGDSAMYLCASSSTRDTQYFGPGTRLTVL.

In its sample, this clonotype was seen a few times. CDR3 DNA: TGCAGTGCGCAGAAAACAGGGGGCACCGGGGAGCTGTTTTTT. Translation: CSAQKTGGTGELFF. This chain links TRBV20-1 with TRBJ2-2, with TRBD1 identical over 8 bases. The V and J ends lost 6 bases and 4 bases, in that order; junction bases with no gene match: 7. The CDR3 has 14 amino acids. Germline CDR1 is DFQATT and CDR2 is SNEGSKA (reference sequence).

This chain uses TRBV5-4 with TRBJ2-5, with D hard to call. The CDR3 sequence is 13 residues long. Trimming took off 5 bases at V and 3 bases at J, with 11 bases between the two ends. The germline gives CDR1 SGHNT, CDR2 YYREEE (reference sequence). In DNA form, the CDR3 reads TGTGCCAGCAGGCCACAGCAAGAAGAGACCCAGTACTTC. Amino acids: CASRPQQEETQYF.

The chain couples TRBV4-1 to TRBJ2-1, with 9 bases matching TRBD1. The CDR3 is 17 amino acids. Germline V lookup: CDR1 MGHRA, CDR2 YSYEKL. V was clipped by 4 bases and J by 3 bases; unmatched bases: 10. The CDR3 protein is CASSLLTGTGFYNEQFF. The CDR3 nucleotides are TGCGCCAGCAGCCTATTAACCGGGACAGGGTTCTACAATGAGCAGTTCTTC.

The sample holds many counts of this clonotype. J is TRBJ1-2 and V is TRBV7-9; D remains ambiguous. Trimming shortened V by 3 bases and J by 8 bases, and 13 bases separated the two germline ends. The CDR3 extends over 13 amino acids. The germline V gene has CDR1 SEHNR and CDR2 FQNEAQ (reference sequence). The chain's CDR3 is CASSFEAYEGYTF. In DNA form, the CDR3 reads TGTGCCAGCAGCTTCGAGGCCTACGAGGGCTACACCTTC.

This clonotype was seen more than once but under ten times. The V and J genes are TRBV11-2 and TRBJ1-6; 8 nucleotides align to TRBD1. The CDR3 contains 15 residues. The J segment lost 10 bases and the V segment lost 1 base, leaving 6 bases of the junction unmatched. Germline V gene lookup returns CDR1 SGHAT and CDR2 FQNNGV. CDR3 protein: CASSLARTGRSPLHF. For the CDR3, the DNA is TGTGCCAGCAGCTTAGCACGGACAGGGAGATCACCCCTCCACTTT.

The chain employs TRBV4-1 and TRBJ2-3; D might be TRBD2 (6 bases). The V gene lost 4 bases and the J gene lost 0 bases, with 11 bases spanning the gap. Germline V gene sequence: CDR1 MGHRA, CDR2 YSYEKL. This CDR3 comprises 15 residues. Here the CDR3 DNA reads TGCGCCAGCAGCCTAGGGACTTCTAGCACAGATACGCAGTATTTT. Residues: CASSLGTSSTDTQYF.

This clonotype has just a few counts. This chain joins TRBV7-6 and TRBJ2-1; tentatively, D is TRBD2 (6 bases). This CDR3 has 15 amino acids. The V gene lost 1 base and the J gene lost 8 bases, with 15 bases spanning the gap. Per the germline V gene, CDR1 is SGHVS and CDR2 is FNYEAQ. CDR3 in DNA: TGTGCCAGCAGCTTAGGAATCCCGGGGGTTGATGAGCAGTTCTTC. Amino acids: CASSLGIPGVDEQFF.

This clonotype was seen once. CDR3 sequence reads: CASSLSAGVYEQYF. CDR3 DNA sequence: TGTGCCAGCAGCCTTTCAGCGGGAGTGTACGAGCAGTACTTC. The rearrangement joins TRBV9 to TRBJ2-7; TRBD2 aligns across 8 bases. V gave up 4 bases and J gave up 4 bases; unmatched junction bases: 7. CDR3 length: 14 amino acids. Germline loops: CDR1 SGDLS, CDR2 YYNGEE.

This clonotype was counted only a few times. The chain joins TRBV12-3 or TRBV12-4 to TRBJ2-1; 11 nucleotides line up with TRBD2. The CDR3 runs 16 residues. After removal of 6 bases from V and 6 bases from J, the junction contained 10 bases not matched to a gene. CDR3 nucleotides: TGTGCCAGCAGCCCTCCCAGACTAGCGGGGATCAATGAGCAGTTCTTC. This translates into CASSPPRLAGINEQFF.

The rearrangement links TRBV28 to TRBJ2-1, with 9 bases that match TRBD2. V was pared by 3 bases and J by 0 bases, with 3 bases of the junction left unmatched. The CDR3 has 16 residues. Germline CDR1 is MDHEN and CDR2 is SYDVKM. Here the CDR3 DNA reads TGTGCCAGCAGTTTGCCTAGCGGGATCTCCTACAATGAGCAGTTCTTC. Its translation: CASSLPSGISYNEQFF.

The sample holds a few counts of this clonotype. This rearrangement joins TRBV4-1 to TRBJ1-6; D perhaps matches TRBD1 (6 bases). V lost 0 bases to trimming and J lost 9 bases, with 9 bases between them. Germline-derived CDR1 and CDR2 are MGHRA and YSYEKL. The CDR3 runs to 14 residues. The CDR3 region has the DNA TGCGCCAGCAGCCAAGACAGGGGAACTTCACCCCTCCACTTT. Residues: CASSQDRGTSPLHF.

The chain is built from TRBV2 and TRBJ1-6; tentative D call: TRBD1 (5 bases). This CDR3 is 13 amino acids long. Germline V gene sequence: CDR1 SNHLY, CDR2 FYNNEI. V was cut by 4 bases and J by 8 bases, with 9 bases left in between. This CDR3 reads CASSGVQDSPLHF. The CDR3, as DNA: TGTGCCAGCAGTGGCGTACAGGATTCACCCCTCCACTTT.

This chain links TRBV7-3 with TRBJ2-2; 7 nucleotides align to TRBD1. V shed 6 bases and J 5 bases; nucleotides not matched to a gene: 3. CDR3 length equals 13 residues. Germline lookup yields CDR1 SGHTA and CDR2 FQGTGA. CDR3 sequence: CASRDRVTGELFF. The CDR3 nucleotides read TGTGCCAGCAGAGACAGGGTTACCGGGGAGCTGTTTTTT.

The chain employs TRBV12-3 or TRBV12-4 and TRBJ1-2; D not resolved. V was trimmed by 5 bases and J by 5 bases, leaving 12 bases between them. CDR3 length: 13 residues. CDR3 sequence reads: CASSPAQIYGYTF. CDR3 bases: TGTGCCAGCAGTCCCGCACAAATTTATGGCTACACCTTC.

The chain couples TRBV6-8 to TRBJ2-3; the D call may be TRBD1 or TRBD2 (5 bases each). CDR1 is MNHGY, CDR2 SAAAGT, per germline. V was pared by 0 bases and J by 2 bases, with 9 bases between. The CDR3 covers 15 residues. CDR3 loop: CASSYSRGFTDTQYF. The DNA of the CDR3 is TGTGCCAGCAGTTACTCGAGGGGCTTCACAGATACGCAGTATTTT.

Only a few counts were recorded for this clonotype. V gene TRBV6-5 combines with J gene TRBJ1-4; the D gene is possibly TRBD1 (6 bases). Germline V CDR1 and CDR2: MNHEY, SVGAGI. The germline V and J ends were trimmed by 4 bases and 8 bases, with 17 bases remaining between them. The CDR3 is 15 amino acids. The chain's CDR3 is CASSSGDTHGEKLFF. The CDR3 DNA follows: TGTGCCAGCAGTTCCGGGGACACCCATGGCGAAAAACTGTTTTTT.

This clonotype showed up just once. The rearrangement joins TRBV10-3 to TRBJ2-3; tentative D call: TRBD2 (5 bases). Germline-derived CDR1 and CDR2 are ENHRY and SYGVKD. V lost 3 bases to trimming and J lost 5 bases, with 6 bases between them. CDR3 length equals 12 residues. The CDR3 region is CAISEREDTQYF. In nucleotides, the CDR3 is TGTGCCATCAGTGAACGGGAAGATACGCAGTATTTT.

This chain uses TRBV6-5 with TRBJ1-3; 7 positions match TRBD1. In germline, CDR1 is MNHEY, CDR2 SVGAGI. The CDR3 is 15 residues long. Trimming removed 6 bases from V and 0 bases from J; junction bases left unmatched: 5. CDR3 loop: CASSGTASSGNTIYF. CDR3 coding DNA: TGTGCCAGCAGCGGGACAGCCTCCTCTGGAAACACCATATATTTT.

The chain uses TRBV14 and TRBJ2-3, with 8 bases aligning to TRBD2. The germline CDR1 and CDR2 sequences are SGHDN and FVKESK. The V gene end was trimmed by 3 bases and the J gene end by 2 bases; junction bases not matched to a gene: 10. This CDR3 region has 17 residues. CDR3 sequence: CASSHAGTRTLTDTQYF. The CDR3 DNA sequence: TGTGCCAGCAGCCACGCCGGGACTAGGACCCTCACAGATACGCAGTATTTT.

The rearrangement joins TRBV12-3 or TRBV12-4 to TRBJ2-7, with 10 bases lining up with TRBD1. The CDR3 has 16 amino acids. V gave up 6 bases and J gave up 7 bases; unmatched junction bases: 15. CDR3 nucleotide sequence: TGTGCCAGCAGACTAACCCGGGACAGGGGTCAAGTGGAGCAGTACTTC. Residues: CASRLTRDRGQVEQYF.